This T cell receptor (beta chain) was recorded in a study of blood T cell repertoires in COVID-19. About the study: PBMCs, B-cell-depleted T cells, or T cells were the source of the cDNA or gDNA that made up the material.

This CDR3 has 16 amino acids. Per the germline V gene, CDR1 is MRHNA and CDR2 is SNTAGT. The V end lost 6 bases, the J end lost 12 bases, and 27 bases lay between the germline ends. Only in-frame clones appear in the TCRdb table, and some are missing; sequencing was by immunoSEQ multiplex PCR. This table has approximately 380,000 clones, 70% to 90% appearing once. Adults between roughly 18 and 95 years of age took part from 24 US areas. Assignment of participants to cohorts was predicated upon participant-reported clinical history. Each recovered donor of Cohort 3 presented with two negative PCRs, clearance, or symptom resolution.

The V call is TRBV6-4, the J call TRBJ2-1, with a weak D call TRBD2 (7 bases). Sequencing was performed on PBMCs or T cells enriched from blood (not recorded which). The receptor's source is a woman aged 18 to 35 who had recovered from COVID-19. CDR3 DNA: TGTGCCAGCAGCTTCCCGCGGGGGCCCAACAATGAGCGGCAGTTCTTC. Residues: CASSFPRGPNNERQFF.